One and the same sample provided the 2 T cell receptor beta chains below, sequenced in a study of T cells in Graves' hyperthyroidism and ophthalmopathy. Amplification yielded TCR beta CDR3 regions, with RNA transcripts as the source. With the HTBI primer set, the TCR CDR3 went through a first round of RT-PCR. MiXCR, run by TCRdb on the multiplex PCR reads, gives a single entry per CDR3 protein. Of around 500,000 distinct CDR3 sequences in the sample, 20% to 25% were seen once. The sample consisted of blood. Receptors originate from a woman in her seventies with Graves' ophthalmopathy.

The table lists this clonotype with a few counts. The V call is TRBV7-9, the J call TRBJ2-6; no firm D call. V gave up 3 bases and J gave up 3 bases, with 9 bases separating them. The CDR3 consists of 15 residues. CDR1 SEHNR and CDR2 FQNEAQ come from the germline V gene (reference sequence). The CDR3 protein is CASSFYSRGANVLTF. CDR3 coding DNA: TGTGCCAGCAGCTTTTACAGCCGTGGGGCCAACGTCCTGACTTTC.

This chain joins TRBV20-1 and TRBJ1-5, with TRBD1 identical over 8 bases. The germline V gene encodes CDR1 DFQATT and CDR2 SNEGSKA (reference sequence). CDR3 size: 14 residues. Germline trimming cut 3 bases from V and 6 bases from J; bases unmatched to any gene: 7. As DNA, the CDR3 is TGCAGTGCTAGTAAACAGGGGGGGAGTCAGCCCCAGCATTTT. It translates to CSASKQGGSQPQHF.